This T cell receptor beta chain was identified in a study of T cell repertoires in cytomegalovirus infection. Overall study: CMV infection together with matching HLA type was indicated by public TCR beta signatures.

This clonotype was counted at least ten times. The antigen is unknown. CDR3 length: 15 residues. Per germline, CDR1 DFQATT and CDR2 SNEGSKA (reference sequence). Trimming removed 2 bases from V and 0 bases from J, with 11 bases in between. Study-level findings and limits: Of the TCR beta families, the public ones yielded a cumulative frequency that identified carriers of CMV plus the relevant HLA. The response measured ex vivo was dominated by TCR beta clonotypes (HLA-C-restricted and CMV-specific).

Each CDR3 protein gets one entry after TCRdb re-called the reads with MiXCR. The table shows around 210,000 distinct CDR3 sequences, with around 6.4% occurring only once. J is TRBJ2-1 and V is TRBV20-1, with D perhaps matching TRBD1 (5 bases). Sequencing input: PBMCs. The sequence came from a human donor in good health (CMV status not recorded). Some clones in this sample may be carry-over from other donors' samples. The CDR3 DNA follows: TGCAGTGCTAGACAGACCAGGGACTCCTACAATGAGCAGTTCTTC. Translated, it gives CSARQTRDSYNEQFF.